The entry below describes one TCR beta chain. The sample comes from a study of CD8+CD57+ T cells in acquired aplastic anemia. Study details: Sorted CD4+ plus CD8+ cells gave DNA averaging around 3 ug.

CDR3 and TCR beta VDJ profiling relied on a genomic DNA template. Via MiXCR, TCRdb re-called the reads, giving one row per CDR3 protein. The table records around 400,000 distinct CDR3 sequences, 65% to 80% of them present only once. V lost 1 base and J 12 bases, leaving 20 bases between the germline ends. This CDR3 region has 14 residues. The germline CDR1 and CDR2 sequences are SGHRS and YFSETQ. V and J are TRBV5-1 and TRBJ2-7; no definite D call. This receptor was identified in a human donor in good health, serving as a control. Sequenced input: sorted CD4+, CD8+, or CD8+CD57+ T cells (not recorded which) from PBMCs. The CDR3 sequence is CASSLTVNTEESYF. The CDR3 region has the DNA TGCGCCAGCAGCTTGACAGTGAACACTGAGGAGTCGTACTTC. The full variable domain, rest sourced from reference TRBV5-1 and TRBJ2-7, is KAGVTQTPRYLIKTRGQQVTLSCSPISGHRSVSWYQQTPGQGLQFLFEYFSETQRNKGNFPGRFSGRQFSNSRSEMNVSTLELGDSALYLCASSLTVNTEESYFGPGTRLTVT.